This T cell receptor beta chain was captured in a study of blood T cell repertoires in COVID-19. Study details: Samples came from the United States, Italy and Spain, spanning acute and convalescent COVID-19. PBMCs, B-cell-depleted T cells, or T cells provided the cDNA or gDNA that made up the material.

Per the original methods: Researchers report that nucleated cell counts were estimated from reference gene primer amplification. Produced via immunoSEQ multiplex PCR; TCRdb's table is partial and in-frame only. That table supplies the V and J calls and clone size; D and trimming were determined from the DNA. This table holds 85,000 to 130,000 clones, approximately 85% found once. The CDR3 is 14 amino acids. Trimming cost V 2 bases and J 7 bases, with 12 bases left between them. Per germline, CDR1 MNHEY and CDR2 SVGAGI. This TCR was recovered from a woman aged 55-75 years with acute or convalescent COVID-19. J is TRBJ1-5 and V is TRBV6-5; the D gene is possibly TRBD1 (5 bases). The sample consisted of peripheral blood. For the CDR3, the DNA is TGTGCCAGCAGTTACACGGGGGTAGGGCAGCCCCAGCATTTT. This translates into CASSYTGVGQPQHF.